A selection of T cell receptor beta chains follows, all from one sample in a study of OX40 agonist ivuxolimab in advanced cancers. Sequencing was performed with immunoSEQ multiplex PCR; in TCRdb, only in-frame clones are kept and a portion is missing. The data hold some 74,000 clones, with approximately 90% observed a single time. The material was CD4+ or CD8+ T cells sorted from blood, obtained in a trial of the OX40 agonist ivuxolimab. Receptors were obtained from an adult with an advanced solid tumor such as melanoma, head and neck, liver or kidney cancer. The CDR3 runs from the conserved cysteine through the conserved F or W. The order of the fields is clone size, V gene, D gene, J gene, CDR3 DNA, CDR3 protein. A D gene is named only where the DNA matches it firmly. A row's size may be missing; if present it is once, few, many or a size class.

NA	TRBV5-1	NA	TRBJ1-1	TGCGCCAGCAGGGGCAGCTTGAACACTGAAGCTTTCTTT	CASRGSLNTEAFF
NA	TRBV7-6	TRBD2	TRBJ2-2	TGTGCCAGCAGCTTAGTGGTGGGAGGGCTGGCCACCGGGGAGCTGTTTTTT	CASSLVVGGLATGELFF
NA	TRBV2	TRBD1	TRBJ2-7	TGTGCCAGCAGTGTAAACGACAGGGCTTGGTACGAGCAGTACTTC	CASSVNDRAWYEQYF
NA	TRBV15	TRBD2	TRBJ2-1	TGTGCCACCAGAGAAGAAGCGGGAGGCCCCCTGGATGAGCAGTTCTTC	CATREEAGGPLDEQFF
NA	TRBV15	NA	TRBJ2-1	TGTGCCACCAGCAGAGATAAGGGGGGAGGGCCGGTCTACAATGAGCAGTTCTTC	CATSRDKGGGPVYNEQFF
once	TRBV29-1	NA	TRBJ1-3	TGCAGCGTTGTGCAGGACTCTGGAAACACCATATATTTT	CSVVQDSGNTIYF
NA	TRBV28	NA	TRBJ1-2	TGTGCCAGCAGTCCGGCCACAAAGTACTATGGCTACACCTTC	CASSPATKYYGYTF
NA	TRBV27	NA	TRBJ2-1	TGTGCCAGCAGTCCCGGAGGTGGGCGCGTCCACAATGAGCAGTTCTTC	CASSPGGGRVHNEQFF
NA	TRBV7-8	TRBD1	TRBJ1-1	TGTGCCAGCAGCGCCAGGACAGGGGCTGCTTTCTTT	CASSARTGAAFF
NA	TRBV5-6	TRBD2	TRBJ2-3	TGTGCCAGCAGCGTTGCGGTAGCGGGAGGAGATACGCAGTATTTT	CASSVAVAGGDTQYF